This T cell receptor (beta chain) was documented in a study of CD8+CD57+ T cells in acquired aplastic anemia (dated by TCRdb to 2016 to 2019). With respect to the entire study: A mean of about 3 ug of DNA, ranging from 0.2 to 27.4 ug, was extracted from sorted CD4+ and CD8+ cells.

Paper-wide results and their limitations: No significant difference in CD8+ Simpson's diversity was found between patients and healthy controls (P=0.060). Although roughly 30 CD8+ CDR3 sequences were shared by patients and controls, these sequences appeared highly expressed in patients and within the immunodominant clones of patients.

In the study, sorted CD4+ and CD8+ blood T cells from patients with severe aplastic anemia and from healthy subjects underwent deep sequencing of TCR repertoires. Ficoll-Paque density gradient centrifugation was used to isolate peripheral blood mononuclear cells. CD4+ and CD8+ T cells were sorted by FACS or magnetic beads before DNA extraction. The CDR3 spans 12 residues, from the cysteine through the phenylalanine. Of the read, only the CDR3 DNA is kept; its 36 bases are in frame from base 1. V is clipped by 6 bases and J by 8 bases, and the sequence between their germline boundaries is 14 bases long. The germline V gene gives CDR1 as SQVTM and CDR2 as ANQGSEA. Genomic DNA served as template for TCR beta VDJ combination and CDR3 sequence profiling. TCR repertoire sequencing was run on an Illumina HiSeq 2000. Per the source publication's procedure: TRBV/TRBJ rearrangement plots, CDR3 size and DJ length profiles, and Simpson's diversity index were used to evaluate the repertoires. The most abundant DNA sequence in the deep sequencing data was defined as the immunodominant clone. CDR3 amino acid sequences were screened for sharing across subjects and compared with published repertoires and the VDJdb database. TCRdb reworked the public reads: Q25 trimming with fastp, MiXCR clone assembly, productive beta chains retained. Identical CDR3 proteins give one entry, which carries the most common genes and DNA. The V and J calls follow TCRdb's processing rather than the paper's. The sample table shows roughly 180,000 distinct CDR3 sequences, and 50% to 75% are seen once. Around 45% of the sample is taken by the ten largest.

As regards this clonotype: Its antigen specificity is not known. Nothing much larger sits one base from this clone, and base qualities are not available.

The sample was sorted CD4+, CD8+, or CD8+CD57+ T cells (not recorded which) from PBMCs. The receptor was derived from a human donor with severe aplastic anemia or a healthy control (not recorded which). The chain employs TRBV29-1 and TRBJ2-1; no D gene call is confident. This receptor has the CDR3 CSVAAEYYEQFF. In nucleotide form, the sequence is TGCAGCGTCGCGGCCGAGTACTATGAGCAGTTCTTC.